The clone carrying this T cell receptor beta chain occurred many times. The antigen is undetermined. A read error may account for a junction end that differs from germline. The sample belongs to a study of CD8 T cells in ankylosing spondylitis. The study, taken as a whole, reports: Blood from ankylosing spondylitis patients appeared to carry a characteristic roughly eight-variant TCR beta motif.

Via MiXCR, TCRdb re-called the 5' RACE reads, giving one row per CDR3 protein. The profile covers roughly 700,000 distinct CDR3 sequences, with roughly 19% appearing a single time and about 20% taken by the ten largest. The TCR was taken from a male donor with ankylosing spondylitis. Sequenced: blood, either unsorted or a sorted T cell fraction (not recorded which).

DNA for the CDR3: TGCGCCAGCAGCCCGACAGGGGTGGATGGCTACACCTTC. It yields the protein CASSPTGVDGYTF. This chain connects TRBV12-3 or TRBV12-4 to TRBJ1-2; the match to TRBD1 covers 8 bases. The CDR3 has 13 amino acids.